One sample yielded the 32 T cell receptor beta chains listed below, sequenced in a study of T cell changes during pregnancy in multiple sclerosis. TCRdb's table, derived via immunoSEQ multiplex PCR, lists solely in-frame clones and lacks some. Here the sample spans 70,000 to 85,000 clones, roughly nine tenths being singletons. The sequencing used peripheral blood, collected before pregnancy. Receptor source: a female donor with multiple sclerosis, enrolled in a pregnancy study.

The CDR3 coding sequence is TGTGCCAGCAGTGCCGGGGCTAACTATGGCTACACCTTC. Encoded protein: CASSAGANYGYTF. V usage is TRBV2 and J usage is TRBJ1-2; no clear D gene. The germline gives CDR1 SNHLY, CDR2 FYNNEI. The CDR3 sequence is 13 residues long. V gave up 4 bases and J gave up 0 bases, with 6 bases separating them.

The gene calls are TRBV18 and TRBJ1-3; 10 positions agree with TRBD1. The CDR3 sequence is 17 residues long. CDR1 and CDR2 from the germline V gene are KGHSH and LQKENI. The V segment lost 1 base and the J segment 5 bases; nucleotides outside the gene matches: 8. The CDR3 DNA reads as TGTGCCAGCTCACCACTCTCGACAGGGGGCTTTAGAAACACCATATATTTT. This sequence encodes CASSPLSTGGFRNTIYF.

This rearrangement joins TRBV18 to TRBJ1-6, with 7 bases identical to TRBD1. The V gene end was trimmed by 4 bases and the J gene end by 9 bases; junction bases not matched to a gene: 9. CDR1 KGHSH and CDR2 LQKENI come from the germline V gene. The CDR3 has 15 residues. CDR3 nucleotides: TGTGCCAGCTCACTCGTTGGCCAGGGGGGTTCACCCCTCCACTTT. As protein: CASSLVGQGGSPLHF.

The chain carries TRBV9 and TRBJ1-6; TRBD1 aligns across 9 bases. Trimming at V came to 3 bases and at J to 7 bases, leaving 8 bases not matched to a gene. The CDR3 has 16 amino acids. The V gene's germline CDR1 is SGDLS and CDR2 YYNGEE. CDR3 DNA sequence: TGTGCCAGCAGCGCGGCGGGACAGGGAAGGAATTCACCCCTCCACTTT. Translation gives CASSAAGQGRNSPLHF.

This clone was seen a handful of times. The CDR3 here is CASGSGDGYTF. The CDR3 DNA follows: TGTGCTAGTGGTTCAGGGGATGGCTACACCTTC. The chain combines TRBV12-5 with TRBJ1-2; possible D gene TRBD1, 6 bases. CDR1 and CDR2 from the germline V gene are LGHNT and FRNRAP. Between the trimmed V and J ends, which lost 4 bases and 6 bases, there was a span of 6 bases. This CDR3 has 11 amino acids.

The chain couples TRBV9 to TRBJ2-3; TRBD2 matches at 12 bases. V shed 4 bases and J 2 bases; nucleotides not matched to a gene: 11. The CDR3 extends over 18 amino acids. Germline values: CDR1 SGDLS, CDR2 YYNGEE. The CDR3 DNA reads TGTGCCAGCAGCAGTAACCCTCGACTAGCGGGGGACACAGATACGCAGTATTTT. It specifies CASSSNPRLAGDTDTQYF.

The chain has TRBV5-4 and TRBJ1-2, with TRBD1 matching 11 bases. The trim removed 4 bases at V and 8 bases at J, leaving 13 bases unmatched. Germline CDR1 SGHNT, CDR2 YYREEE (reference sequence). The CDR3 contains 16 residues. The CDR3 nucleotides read TGTGCCAGCAGCGCGGGGACAGGGGGAGGGGTTCTCGGCTACACCTTC. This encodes CASSAGTGGGVLGYTF.

CDR3 in amino acids: CASSLARNLSYEQYF. DNA of the CDR3: TGTGCCAGCAGCCTGGCTAGGAACCTCTCCTACGAGCAGTACTTC. The chain combines TRBV13 with TRBJ2-7; D is unresolved. Looked up from germline, CDR1 is PRHDT and CDR2 is FYEKMQ (reference sequence). CDR3 length: 15 residues. V lost 5 bases, J lost 0 bases, and 14 bases lay in between. Based on the CDR3 plus reference TRBV13 and TRBJ2-7, the full variable domain is AAGVIQSPRHLIKEKRETATLKCYPIPRHDTVYWYQQGPGQDPQFLISFYEKMQSDKGSIPDRFSAQQFSDYHSELNMSSLELGDSALYFCASSLARNLSYEQYFGPGTRLTVT.

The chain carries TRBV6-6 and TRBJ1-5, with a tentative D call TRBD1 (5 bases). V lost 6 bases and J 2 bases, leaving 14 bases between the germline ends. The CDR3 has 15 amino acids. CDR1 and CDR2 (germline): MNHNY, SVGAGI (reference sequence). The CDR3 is CASREIGAGNQPQHF. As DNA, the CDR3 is TGTGCCAGCAGGGAAATAGGGGCAGGCAATCAGCCCCAGCATTTT.

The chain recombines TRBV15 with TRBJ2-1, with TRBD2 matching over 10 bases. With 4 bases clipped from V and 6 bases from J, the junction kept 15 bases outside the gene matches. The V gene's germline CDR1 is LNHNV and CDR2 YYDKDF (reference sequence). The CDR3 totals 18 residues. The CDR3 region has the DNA TGTGCCACCAGCACCCCCCCGGGACTAGCGTTAGCGACCAATGAGCAGTTCTTC. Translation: CATSTPPGLALATNEQFF.

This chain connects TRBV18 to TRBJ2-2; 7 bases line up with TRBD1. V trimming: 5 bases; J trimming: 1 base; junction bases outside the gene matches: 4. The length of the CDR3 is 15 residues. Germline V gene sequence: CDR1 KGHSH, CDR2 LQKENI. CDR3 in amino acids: CASSEDRRNTGELFF. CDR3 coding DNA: TGTGCCAGCTCAGAGGACAGGCGGAACACCGGGGAGCTGTTTTTT.

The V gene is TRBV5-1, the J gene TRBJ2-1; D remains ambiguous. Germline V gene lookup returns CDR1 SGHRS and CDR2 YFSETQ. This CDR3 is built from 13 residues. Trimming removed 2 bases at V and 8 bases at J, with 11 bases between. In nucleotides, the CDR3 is TGCGCCAGCAGCTTACAACGTCACGATGAGCAGTTCTTC. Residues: CASSLQRHDEQFF.

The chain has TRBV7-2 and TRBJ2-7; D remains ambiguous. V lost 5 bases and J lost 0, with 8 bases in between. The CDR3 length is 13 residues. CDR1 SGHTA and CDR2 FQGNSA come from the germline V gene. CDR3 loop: CASSTSPSYEQYF. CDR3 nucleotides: TGTGCCAGCAGCACAAGTCCCTCCTACGAGCAGTACTTC.

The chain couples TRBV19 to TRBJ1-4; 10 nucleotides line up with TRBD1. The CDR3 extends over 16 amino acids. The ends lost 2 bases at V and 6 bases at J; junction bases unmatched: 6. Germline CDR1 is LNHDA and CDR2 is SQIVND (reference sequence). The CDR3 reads CASSIIIGTGDEKLFF. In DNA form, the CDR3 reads TGTGCCAGTAGTATAATAATCGGGACAGGGGATGAAAAACTGTTTTTT.

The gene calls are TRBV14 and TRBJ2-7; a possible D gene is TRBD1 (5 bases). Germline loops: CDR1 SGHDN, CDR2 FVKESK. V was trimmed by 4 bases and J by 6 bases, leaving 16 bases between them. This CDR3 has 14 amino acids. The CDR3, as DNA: TGTGCCAGCAGCCTTCGGGCAGGGATCGGCGAGCAGTACTTC. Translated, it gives CASSLRAGIGEQYF.

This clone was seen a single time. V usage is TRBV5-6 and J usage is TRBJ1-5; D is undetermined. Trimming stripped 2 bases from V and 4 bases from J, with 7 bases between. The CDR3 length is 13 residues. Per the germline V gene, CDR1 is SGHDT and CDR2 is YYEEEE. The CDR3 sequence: CASSFSKNQPQHF. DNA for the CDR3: TGTGCCAGCAGCTTTTCAAAAAATCAGCCCCAGCATTTT.

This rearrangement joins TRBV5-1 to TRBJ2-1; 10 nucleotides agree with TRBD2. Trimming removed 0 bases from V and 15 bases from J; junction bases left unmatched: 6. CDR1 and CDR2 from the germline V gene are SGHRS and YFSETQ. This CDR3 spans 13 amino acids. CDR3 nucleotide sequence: TGCGCCAGCAGCTTGGTCCTAGCGGGGGTTCTGTTCTTC. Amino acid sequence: CASSLVLAGVLFF. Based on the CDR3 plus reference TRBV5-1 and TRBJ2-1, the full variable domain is KAGVTQTPRYLIKTRGQQVTLSCSPISGHRSVSWYQQTPGQGLQFLFEYFSETQRNKGNFPGRFSGRQFSNSRSEMNVSTLELGDSALYLCASSLVLAGVLFFGPGTRLTVL.

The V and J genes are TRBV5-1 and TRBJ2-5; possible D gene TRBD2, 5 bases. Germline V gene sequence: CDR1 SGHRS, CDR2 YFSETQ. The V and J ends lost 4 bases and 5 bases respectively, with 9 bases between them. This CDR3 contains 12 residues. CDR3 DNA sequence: TGCGCCAGCAGCCTCGGGGAGGAGACCCAGTACTTC. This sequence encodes CASSLGEETQYF.

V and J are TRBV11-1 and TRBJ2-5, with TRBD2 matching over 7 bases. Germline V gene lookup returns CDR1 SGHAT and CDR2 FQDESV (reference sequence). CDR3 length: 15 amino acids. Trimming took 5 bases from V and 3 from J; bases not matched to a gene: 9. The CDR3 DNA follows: TGTGCCAGCAGCGCCACTAGCGCCGGGGAAGAGACCCAGTACTTC. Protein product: CASSATSAGEETQYF.

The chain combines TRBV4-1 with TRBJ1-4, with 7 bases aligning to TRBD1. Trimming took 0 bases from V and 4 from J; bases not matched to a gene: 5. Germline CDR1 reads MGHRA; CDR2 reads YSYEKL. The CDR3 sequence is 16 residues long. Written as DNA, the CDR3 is TGCGCCAGCAGCCAAGATAGGGGGCCCGGTAATGAAAAACTGTTTTTT. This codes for CASSQDRGPGNEKLFF.

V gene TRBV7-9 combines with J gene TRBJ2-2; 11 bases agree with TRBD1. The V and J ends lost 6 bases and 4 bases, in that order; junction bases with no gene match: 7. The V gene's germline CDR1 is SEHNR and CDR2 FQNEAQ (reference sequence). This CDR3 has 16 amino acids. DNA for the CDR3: TGTGCCAGCAGACGAGGGGACAGGGGGATCACCGGGGAGCTGTTTTTT. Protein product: CASRRGDRGITGELFF.

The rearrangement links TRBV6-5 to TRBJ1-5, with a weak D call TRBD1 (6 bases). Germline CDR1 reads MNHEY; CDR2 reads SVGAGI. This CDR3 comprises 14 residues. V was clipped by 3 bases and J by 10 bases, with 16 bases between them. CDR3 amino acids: CASSYGVGAGPQHF. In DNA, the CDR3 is TGTGCCAGCAGTTATGGGGTGGGGGCAGGTCCCCAGCATTTT.

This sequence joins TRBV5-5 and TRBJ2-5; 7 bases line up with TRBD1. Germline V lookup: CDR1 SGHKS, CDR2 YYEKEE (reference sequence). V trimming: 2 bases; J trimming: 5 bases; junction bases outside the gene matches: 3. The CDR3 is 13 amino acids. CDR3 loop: CASSFDRAETQYF. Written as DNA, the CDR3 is TGTGCCAGCAGCTTTGACAGGGCGGAGACCCAGTACTTC.

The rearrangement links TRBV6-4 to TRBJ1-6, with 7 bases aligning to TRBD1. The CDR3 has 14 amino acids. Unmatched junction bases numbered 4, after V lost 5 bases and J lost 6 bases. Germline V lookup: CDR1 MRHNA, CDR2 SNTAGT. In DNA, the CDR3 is TGTGCCAGCAGTCAGGGACAGACTAATTCACCCCTCCACTTT. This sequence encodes CASSQGQTNSPLHF.

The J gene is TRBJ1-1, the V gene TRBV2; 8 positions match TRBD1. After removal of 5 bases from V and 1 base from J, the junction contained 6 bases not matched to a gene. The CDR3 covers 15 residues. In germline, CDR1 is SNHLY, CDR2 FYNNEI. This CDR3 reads CASSISGTGNTEAFF. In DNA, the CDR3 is TGTGCCAGCAGTATTTCCGGGACAGGGAACACTGAAGCTTTCTTT. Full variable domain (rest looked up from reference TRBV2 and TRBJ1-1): EPEVTQTPSHQVTQMGQEVILRCVPISNHLYFYWYRQILGQKVEFLVSFYNNEISEKSEIFDDQFSVERPDGSNFTLKIRSTKLEDSAMYFCASSISGTGNTEAFFGQGTRLTVV.

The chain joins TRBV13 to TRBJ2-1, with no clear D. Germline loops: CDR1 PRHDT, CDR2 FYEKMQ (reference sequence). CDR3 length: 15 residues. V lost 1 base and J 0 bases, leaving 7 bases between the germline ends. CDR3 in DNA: TGTGCCAGCAGCTTAGAGATCAGCTCCTACAATGAGCAGTTCTTC. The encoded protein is CASSLEISSYNEQFF.

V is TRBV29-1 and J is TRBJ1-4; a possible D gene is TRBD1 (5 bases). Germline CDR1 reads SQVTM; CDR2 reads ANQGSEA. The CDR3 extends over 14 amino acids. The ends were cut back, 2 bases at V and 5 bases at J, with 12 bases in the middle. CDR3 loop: CSVELAGRNEKLFF. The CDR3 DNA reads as TGCAGCGTTGAATTGGCAGGGAGGAATGAAAAACTGTTTTTT.

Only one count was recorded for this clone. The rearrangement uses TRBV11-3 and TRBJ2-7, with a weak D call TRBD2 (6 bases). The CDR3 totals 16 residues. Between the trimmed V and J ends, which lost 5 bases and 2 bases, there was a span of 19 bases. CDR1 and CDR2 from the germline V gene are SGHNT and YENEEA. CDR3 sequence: CASSRTTSLVTYEQYF. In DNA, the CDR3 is TGTGCCAGCAGCCGAACGACTAGTTTGGTCACCTACGAGCAGTACTTC.

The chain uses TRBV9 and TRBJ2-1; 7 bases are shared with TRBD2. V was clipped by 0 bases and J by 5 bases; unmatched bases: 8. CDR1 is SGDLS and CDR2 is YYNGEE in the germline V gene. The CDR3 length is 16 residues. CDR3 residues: CASSVAWGGYNNEQFF. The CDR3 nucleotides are TGTGCCAGCAGCGTAGCTTGGGGGGGTTACAACAATGAGCAGTTCTTC.

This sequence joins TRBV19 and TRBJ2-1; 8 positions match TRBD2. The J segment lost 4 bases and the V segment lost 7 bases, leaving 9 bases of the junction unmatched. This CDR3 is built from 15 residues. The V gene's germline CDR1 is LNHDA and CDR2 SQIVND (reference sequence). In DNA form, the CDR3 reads TGTGCCAGTACTCGTGCGGGGGGATGGTACAATGAGCAGTTCTTC. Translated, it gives CASTRAGGWYNEQFF. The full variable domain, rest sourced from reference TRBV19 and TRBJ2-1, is DGGITQSPKYLFRKEGQNVTLSCEQNLNHDAMYWYRQDPGQGLRLIYYSQIVNDFQKGDIAEGYSVSREKKESFPLTVTSAQKNPTAFYLCASTRAGGWYNEQFFGPGTRLTVL.

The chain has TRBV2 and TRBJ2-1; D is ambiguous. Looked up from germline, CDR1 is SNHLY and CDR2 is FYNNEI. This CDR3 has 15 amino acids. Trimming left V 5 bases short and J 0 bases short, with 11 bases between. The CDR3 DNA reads TGTGCCAGCAGTCCGTCGGGTTCCTCCTACAATGAGCAGTTCTTC. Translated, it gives CASSPSGSSYNEQFF.

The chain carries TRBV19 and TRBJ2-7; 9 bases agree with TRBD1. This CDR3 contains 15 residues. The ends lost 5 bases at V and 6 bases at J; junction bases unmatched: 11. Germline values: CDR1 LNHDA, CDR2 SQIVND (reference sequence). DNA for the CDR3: TGTGCCAGTAGTCCCGGACAGGGGAGGGCCATCGAGCAGTACTTC. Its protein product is CASSPGQGRAIEQYF.